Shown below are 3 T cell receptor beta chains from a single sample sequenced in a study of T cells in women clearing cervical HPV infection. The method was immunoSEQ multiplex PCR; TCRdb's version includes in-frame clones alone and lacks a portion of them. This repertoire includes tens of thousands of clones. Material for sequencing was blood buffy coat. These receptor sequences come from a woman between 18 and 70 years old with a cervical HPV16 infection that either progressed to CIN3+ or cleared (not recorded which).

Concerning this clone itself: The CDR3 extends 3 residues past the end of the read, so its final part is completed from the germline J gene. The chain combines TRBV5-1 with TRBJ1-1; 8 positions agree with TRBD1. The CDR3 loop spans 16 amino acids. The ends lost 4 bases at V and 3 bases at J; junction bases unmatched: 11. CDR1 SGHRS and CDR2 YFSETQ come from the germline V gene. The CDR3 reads CASSIGQGGGDTEAFF. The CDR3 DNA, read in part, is TGCGCCAGCAGCATCGGACAGGGTGGTGGGGACACTGAA.

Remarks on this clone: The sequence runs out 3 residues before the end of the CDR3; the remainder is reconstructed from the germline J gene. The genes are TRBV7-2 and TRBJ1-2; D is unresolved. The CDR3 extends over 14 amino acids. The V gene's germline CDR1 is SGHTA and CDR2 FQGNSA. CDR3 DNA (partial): TGTGCCAGCAGCCCCGCTAGCGTCTCCTACGAC. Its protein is CASSPASVSYD. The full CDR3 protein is CASSPASVSYDYTF.

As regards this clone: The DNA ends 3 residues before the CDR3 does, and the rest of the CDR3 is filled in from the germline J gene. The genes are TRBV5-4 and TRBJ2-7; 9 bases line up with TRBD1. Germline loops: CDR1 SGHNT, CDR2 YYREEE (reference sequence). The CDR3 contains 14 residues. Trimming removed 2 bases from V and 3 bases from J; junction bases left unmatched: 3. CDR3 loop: CASSFTGGDYEQYF. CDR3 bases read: TGTGCCAGCAGCTTTACAGGGGGCGACTACGAG.